This passage covers 5 T cell receptor beta chains from one sample sequenced in a study of blood T cell repertoires in COVID-19. Clones were sequenced by immunoSEQ multiplex PCR, and TCRdb holds only the in-frame ones, with some missing. The data contain tens of thousands of clones, 83% of them singletons. The sequenced material came from peripheral blood. The receptor set was obtained from a man in his forties or fifties with acute or convalescent COVID-19.

This sequence joins TRBV19 and TRBJ2-1, with no clear D. From germline, CDR1 is LNHDA and CDR2 SQIVND (reference sequence). V was cut by 7 bases and J by 7 bases, with 17 bases left in between. The CDR3 has 14 residues. The CDR3 sequence is CASNPGPYENEQFF. The CDR3 nucleotides read TGTGCCAGTAACCCGGGTCCCTACGAGAATGAGCAGTTCTTC.

The chain joins TRBV5-5 to TRBJ2-7, with a weak D call TRBD2 (6 bases). From germline, CDR1 is SGHKS and CDR2 YYEKEE (reference sequence). The CDR3 spans 12 residues. V lost 0 bases, J lost 6 bases, and 7 bases lay in between. DNA of the CDR3: TGTGCCAGCAGCTTGGACGGGGGCGAGCAGTACTTC. This gives the protein CASSLDGGEQYF. The whole variable domain, remainder taken from reference TRBV5-5 and TRBJ2-7, is DAGVTQSPTHLIKTRGQQVTLRCSPISGHKSVSWYQQVLGQGPQFIFQYYEKEERGRGNFPDRFSARQFPNYSSELNVNALLLGDSALYLCASSLDGGEQYFGPGTRLTVT.

J is TRBJ2-4 and V is TRBV28; 8 nucleotides line up with TRBD2. V lost 4 bases to trimming and J lost 0 bases; unmatched junction nucleotides: 8. The CDR3 consists of 17 residues. CDR1 and CDR2 from the germline V gene are MDHEN and SYDVKM. Here the CDR3 reads CASSSPAGGPAKNIQYF. CDR3 in DNA: TGTGCCAGCAGTTCCCCCGCGGGGGGCCCAGCCAAAAACATTCAGTACTTC.

The V and J genes are TRBV30 and TRBJ2-5, with 9 bases aligning to TRBD1. The V segment lost 5 bases and the J segment 6 bases; nucleotides outside the gene matches: 13. The V gene's germline CDR1 is GTSNPN and CDR2 SVGIG (reference sequence). The CDR3 has 15 amino acids. In DNA form, the CDR3 reads TGTGCCTGGGGAGCTTTGGACAGGGGAAGGCAGACCCAGTACTTC. Its translation: CAWGALDRGRQTQYF. The full variable domain, its missing parts supplied by reference TRBV30 and TRBJ2-5, is SQTIHQWPATLVQPVGSPLSLECTVEGTSNPNLYWYRQAAGRGLQLLFYSVGIGQISSEVPQNLSASRPQDRQFILSSKKLLLSDSGFYLCAWGALDRGRQTQYFGPGTRLLVL.

The DNA of the CDR3 is TGTGCCAGCAGCTTAGGGGACAGGGCCCTGGAAAAACTGTTTTTT. This translates into CASSLGDRALEKLFF. This rearrangement joins TRBV11-2 to TRBJ1-4, with 9 bases matching TRBD1. Germline lookup yields CDR1 SGHAT and CDR2 FQNNGV. The trim removed 1 base at V and 8 bases at J, leaving 5 bases unmatched. The CDR3 length is 15 residues.